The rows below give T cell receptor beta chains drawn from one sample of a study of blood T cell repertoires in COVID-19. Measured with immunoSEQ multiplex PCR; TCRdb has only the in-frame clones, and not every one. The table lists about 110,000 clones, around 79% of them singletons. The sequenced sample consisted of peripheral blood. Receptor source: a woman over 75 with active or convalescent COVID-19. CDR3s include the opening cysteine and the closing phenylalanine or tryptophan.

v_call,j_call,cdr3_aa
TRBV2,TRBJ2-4,CASSPRTSQNIQYF
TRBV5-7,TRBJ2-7,CASSRETRQETYEQYF
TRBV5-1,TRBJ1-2,CASSSDPGRGGYTF
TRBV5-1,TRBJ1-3,CASSAGTGGNTIYF
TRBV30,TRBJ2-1,CAWSVISGSEQFF
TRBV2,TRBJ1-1,CAKSTGGDTEAFF
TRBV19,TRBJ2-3,CASSRRGTDTQYF
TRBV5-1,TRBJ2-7,CASSLGASYEQYF
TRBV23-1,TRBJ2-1,CASSRRSDEQFF
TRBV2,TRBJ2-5,CASNKELVEETQYF
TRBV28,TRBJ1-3,CASSHPRRGRGGNTIYF
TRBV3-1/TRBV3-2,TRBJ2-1,CASSRTGGDYNEQFF
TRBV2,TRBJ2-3,CASLLQTSQWDTQYF
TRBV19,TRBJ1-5,CASSIGDRGPNQPQHF
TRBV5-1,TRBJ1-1,CASSLFGRGSNTEAFF
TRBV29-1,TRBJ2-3,CSVIVSSTDTQYF
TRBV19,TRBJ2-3,CASSPQIYGRGDTQYF